A selection of T cell receptor beta chains follows, all from one sample in a study of blood T cell repertoires in COVID-19. The data were produced by immunoSEQ multiplex PCR, yet TCRdb's version contains in-frame clones alone and is incomplete. This table has roughly 180,000 clones, 86% appearing once. Source material: peripheral blood. The source of these receptors is a man younger than 30 with acute or convalescent COVID-19. Both conserved end residues are part of each CDR3. Each record gives: clone size, D gene, V gene, J gene, CDR3 protein, CDR3 DNA. D genes are given only for firm matches. Clone size is not always given. Where it is, it says once, few, many or a class for expanded clones.

>.|TRBD1|TRBV9|TRBJ2-1
CASSETGTAYNEQFF
TGTGCCAGCAGCGAGACCGGGACAGCCTACAATGAGCAGTTCTTC
>once|.|TRBV30|TRBJ1-2
CAWSVGRVPGYTF
TGTGCCTGGAGTGTAGGCAGGGTTCCTGGCTACACCTTC
>.|.|TRBV4-1|TRBJ1-5
CASSQDISNQPQHF
TGCGCCAGCAGCCAGGACATTAGCAATCAGCCCCAGCATTTT
>.|TRBD1|TRBV9|TRBJ2-7
CASSVGGQGSEQYF
TGTGCCAGCAGCGTAGGGGGACAGGGTTCCGAGCAGTACTTC
>.|.|TRBV7-8|TRBJ1-5
CASSLAATNQPQHF
TGTGCCAGCAGCTTAGCGGCCACCAATCAGCCCCAGCATTTT
>.|TRBD2|TRBV7-9|TRBJ2-3
CASSLRTSGGLTDTQYF
TGTGCCAGCAGCCTCCGGACTAGCGGGGGGCTCACAGATACGCAGTATTTT
>few|.|TRBV10-2|TRBJ1-3
CASQRSSGNTIYF
TGCGCCAGCCAGCGGAGCTCTGGAAACACCATATATTTT
>.|TRBD1|TRBV9|TRBJ1-3
CASSLDRGLIGNTIYF
TGTGCCAGCAGCCTAGACAGGGGGCTAATAGGAAACACCATATATTTT
>.|.|TRBV19|TRBJ1-1
CASSLDRNTEAFF
TGTGCCAGTAGCTTAGACAGGAACACTGAAGCTTTCTTT
>.|TRBD1|TRBV7-6|TRBJ2-3
CASSHDRGSSTDTQYF
TGTGCCAGCAGCCACGACAGGGGCTCTAGCACAGATACGCAGTATTTT
>.|.|TRBV7-3|TRBJ1-2
CASSPDQGGVGYTF
TGTGCCAGCAGCCCAGACCAGGGAGGGGTTGGCTACACCTTC
>.|.|TRBV12-3/TRBV12-4|TRBJ1-1
CASRTGDWGEAFF
TGTGCCAGCAGAACAGGAGACTGGGGTGAAGCTTTCTTT
>few|TRBD2|TRBV4-1|TRBJ2-1
CASSPGLAGNNEQFF
TGCGCCAGCAGCCCGGGACTAGCGGGGAACAATGAGCAGTTCTTC
>.|.|TRBV5-1|TRBJ1-1
CASSLVQGHTEAFF
TGCGCCAGCAGCTTGGTACAGGGACACACTGAAGCTTTCTTT
>once|TRBD2|TRBV3-1/TRBV3-2|TRBJ2-5
CASSLRRGRGVTLSETQYF
TGTGCCAGCAGCCTCCGTCGTGGGCGGGGGGTCACTTTATCAGAGACCCAGTACTTC
>few|TRBD1|TRBV30|TRBJ1-5
CAWSSTGTANQPQHF
TGTGCCTGGAGTTCAACCGGGACAGCAAATCAGCCCCAGCATTTT
>.|TRBD1|TRBV11-2|TRBJ2-7
CASSHPDRSLYEQYF
TGTGCCAGCAGCCACCCGGACAGGTCCCTTTACGAGCAGTACTTC
>once|.|TRBV6-5|TRBJ2-1
CASSSKSYNEQFF
TGTGCCAGCAGTTCTAAATCCTACAATGAGCAGTTCTTC
>.|.|TRBV2|TRBJ2-3
CARTRTRTSTDTQYF
TGTGCCAGGACAAGAACTAGAACTAGCACAGATACGCAGTATTTT
>.|.|TRBV7-9|TRBJ2-3
CASSLAGPIGTDTQYF
TGTGCCAGCAGCTTAGCGGGGCCAATAGGGACAGATACGCAGTATTTT
>.|TRBD1|TRBV6-4|TRBJ2-2
CASSADRANTGELFF
TGTGCCAGCAGTGCAGACAGGGCTAACACCGGGGAGCTGTTTTTT
>once|TRBD1|TRBV14|TRBJ1-2
CASSQGGTANYGYTF
TGTGCCAGCAGCCAAGGGGGGACAGCAAACTATGGCTACACCTTC
>.|.|TRBV6-5|TRBJ2-3
CASSYRYTDTQYF
TGTGCCAGCAGTTACCGTTACACAGATACGCAGTATTTT
>.|.|TRBV7-9|TRBJ2-5
CASSSGQPQETQYF
TGTGCCAGCAGCTCGGGACAACCCCAAGAGACCCAGTACTTC
>.|TRBD1|TRBV5-4|TRBJ1-1
CASSLVQGAYTEAFF
TGTGCCAGCAGCTTGGTCCAGGGGGCATATACTGAAGCTTTCTTT
>.|TRBD2|TRBV5-1|TRBJ2-5
CASSPSGGSETQYF
TGCGCCAGCAGCCCTAGCGGGGGGTCAGAGACCCAGTACTTC
>few|TRBD2|TRBV7-6|TRBJ2-1
CASSKSGGAGNEQFF
TGTGCCAGCAGCAAAAGCGGGGGGGCGGGAAATGAGCAGTTCTTC
>.|TRBD2|TRBV7-3|TRBJ2-5
CASSATSGGAETQYF
TGTGCCAGCAGCGCAACTAGCGGGGGGGCTGAGACCCAGTACTTC
>.|.|TRBV4-2|TRBJ1-5
CASSQSWQANQPQHF
TGTGCCAGCAGCCAAAGCTGGCAGGCCAATCAGCCCCAGCATTTT
>.|.|TRBV6-5|TRBJ1-5
CASSSRGYSNQPQHF
TGTGCCAGCAGCTCCCGGGGATATAGCAATCAGCCCCAGCATTTT
>.|TRBD1|TRBV7-8|TRBJ2-2
CASSSRTGAERRAGELFF
TGTGCCAGCAGCTCTCGGACAGGGGCGGAACGGCGGGCCGGGGAGCTGTTTTTT
>.|.|TRBV29-1|TRBJ1-1
CSVEESLGGTEAFF
TGCAGCGTTGAAGAAAGTCTCGGAGGCACTGAAGCTTTCTTT
>once|TRBD2|TRBV4-1|TRBJ2-1
CASSLGTSVGWGEQFF
TGCGCCAGCAGCCTCGGGACTAGCGTGGGGTGGGGTGAGCAGTTCTTC
>.|TRBD2|TRBV27|TRBJ2-3
CASSLFTSVDTQYF
TGTGCCAGCAGTTTATTTACTAGCGTGGATACGCAGTATTTT
>.|.|TRBV9|TRBJ1-2
CASSVEGDYGYTF
TGTGCCAGCAGCGTAGAGGGGGACTATGGCTACACCTTC
>.|.|TRBV4-1|TRBJ2-5
CASSQESSETQYF
TGCGCCAGCAGCCAAGAGTCGTCGGAGACCCAGTACTTC
>.|.|TRBV7-9|TRBJ1-2
CASSLGMGYTF
TGTGCCAGCAGCTTAGGTATGGGCTACACCTTC
>few|TRBD1|TRBV27|TRBJ1-4
CASGSQGLTGEKLFF
TGTGCCAGCGGTTCACAGGGGCTCACGGGTGAAAAACTGTTTTTT
>.|TRBD1|TRBV19|TRBJ1-5
CASSPPGTGGQPQHF
TGTGCCAGTAGTCCCCCAGGGACAGGGGGCCAGCCCCAGCATTTT
>.|TRBD1|TRBV28|TRBJ1-2
CASITPQTGGLGYTF
TGTGCCAGCATCACGCCCCAGACAGGGGGCCTAGGCTACACCTTC
>.|.|TRBV3-1/TRBV3-2|TRBJ1-1
CASSQVRQPNTEAFF
TGTGCCAGCAGCCAAGTGCGGCAGCCTAACACTGAAGCTTTCTTT
>once|.|TRBV6-6|TRBJ1-5
CASCPGMSNQPQHF
TGTGCCAGCTGCCCAGGGATGAGCAATCAGCCCCAGCATTTT